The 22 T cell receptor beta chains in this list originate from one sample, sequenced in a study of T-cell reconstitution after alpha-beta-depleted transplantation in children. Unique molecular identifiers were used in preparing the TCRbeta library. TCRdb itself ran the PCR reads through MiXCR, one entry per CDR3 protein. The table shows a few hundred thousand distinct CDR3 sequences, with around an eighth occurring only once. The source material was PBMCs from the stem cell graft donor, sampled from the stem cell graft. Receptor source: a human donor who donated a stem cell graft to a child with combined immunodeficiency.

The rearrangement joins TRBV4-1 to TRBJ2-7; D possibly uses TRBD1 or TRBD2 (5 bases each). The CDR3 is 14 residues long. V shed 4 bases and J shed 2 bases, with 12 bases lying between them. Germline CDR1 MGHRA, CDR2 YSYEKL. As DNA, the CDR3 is TGCGCCAGCAGCCCTTCGAGGGGTGCCTACGAGCAGTACTTC. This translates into CASSPSRGAYEQYF.

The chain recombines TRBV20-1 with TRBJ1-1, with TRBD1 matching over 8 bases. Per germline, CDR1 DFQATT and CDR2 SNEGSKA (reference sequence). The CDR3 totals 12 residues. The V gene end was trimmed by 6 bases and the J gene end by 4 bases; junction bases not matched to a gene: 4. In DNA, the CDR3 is TGCAGTGCAAGGACAGGGCTCACTGAAGCTTTCTTT. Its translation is CSARTGLTEAFF.

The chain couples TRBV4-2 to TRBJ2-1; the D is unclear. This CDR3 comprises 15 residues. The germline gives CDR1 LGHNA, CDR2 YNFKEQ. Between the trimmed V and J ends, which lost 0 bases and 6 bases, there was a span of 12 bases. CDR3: CASSQDWRAPNEQFF. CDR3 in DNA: TGTGCCAGCAGCCAAGATTGGAGAGCGCCCAATGAGCAGTTCTTC.

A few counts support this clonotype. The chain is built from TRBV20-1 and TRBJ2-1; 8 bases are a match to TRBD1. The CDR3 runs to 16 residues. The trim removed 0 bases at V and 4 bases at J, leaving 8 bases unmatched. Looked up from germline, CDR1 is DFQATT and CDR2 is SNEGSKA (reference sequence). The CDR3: CSARDPAGGEYNEQFF. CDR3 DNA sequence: TGCAGTGCTAGAGATCCGGCAGGGGGCGAGTACAATGAGCAGTTCTTC.

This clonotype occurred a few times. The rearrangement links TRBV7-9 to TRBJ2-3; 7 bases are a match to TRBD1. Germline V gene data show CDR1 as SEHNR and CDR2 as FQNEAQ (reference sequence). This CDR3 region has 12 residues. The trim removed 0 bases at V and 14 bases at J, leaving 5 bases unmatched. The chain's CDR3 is CASSLAQQGLYF. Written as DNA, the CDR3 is TGTGCCAGCAGCTTAGCGCAACAGGGGTTGTATTTT. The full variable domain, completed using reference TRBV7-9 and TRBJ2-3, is DTGVSQNPRHKITKRGQNVTFRCDPISEHNRLYWYRQTLGQGPEFLTYFQNEAQLEKSRLLSDRFSAERPKGSFSTLEIQRTEQGDSAMYLCASSLAQQGLYFGPGTRLTVL.

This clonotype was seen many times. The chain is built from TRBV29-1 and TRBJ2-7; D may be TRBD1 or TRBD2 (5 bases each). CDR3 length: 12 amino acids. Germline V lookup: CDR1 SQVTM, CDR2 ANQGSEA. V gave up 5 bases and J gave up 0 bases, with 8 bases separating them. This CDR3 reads CSVPGTSYEQYF. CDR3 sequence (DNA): TGCAGCGTTCCCGGGACCTCCTACGAGCAGTACTTC.

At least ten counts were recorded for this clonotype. The CDR3 here is CASSTSNQPQHF. In DNA, the CDR3 is TGTGCCAGCAGCACTTCTAATCAGCCCCAGCATTTT. This rearrangement joins TRBV7-8 to TRBJ1-5; D is undetermined. This CDR3 contains 12 residues. V dropped 5 bases and J dropped 4 bases, with 6 bases sitting between them. CDR1 and CDR2 from the germline V gene are SGHVS and FQNEAQ. The full variable domain, rest sourced from reference TRBV7-8 and TRBJ1-5, is GAGVSQSPRYKVAKRGQDVALRCDPISGHVSLFWYQQALGQGPEFLTYFQNEAQLDKSGLPSDRFFAERPEGSVSTLKIQRTQQEDSAVYLCASSTSNQPQHFGDGTRLSIL.

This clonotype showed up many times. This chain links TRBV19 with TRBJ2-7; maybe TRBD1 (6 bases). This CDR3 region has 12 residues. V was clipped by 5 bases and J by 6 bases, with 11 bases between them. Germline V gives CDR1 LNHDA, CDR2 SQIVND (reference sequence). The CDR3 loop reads CASSQLQGEQYF. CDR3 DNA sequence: TGTGCCAGTAGTCAATTACAGGGCGAGCAGTACTTC.

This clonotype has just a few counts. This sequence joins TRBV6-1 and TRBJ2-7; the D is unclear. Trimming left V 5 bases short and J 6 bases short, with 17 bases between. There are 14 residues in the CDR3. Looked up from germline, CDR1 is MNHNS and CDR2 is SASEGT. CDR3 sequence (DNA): TGTGCCAGCAGTCCAGGACGGATTTCCACCGAGCAGTACTTC. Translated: CASSPGRISTEQYF.

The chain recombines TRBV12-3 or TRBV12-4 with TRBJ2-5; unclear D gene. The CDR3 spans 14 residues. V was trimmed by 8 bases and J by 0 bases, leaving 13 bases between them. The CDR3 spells CASGPAVYQETQYF. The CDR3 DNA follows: TGTGCCAGCGGACCCGCGGTCTACCAAGAGACCCAGTACTTC.

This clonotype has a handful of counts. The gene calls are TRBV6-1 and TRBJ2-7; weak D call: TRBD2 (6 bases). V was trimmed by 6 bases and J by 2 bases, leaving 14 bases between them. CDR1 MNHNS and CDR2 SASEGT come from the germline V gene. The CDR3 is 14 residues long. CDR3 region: CASSNAGLTYEQYF. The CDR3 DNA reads TGTGCCAGCAGCAATGCGGGATTAACCTACGAGCAGTACTTC.

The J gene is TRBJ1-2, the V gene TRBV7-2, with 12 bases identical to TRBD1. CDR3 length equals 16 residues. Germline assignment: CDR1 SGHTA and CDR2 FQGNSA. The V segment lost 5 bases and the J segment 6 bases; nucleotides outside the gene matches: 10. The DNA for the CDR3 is TGTGCCAGCAGCCCCCAGGGGACAGGGGGCGCGGATGGCTACACCTTC. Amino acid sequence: CASSPQGTGGADGYTF.

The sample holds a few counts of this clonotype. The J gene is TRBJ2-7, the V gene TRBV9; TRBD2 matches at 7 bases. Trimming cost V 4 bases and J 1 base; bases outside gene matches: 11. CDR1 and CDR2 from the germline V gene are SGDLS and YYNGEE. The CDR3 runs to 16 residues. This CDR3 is CASSTRGNDFSYEQYF. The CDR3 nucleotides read TGTGCCAGCAGCACGCGGGGGAACGACTTTTCCTACGAGCAGTACTTC.

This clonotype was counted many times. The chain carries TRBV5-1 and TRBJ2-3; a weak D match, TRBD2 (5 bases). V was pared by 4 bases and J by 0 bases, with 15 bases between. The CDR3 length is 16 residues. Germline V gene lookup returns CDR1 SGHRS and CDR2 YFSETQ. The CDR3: CASSPGVATSTDTQYF. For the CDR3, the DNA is TGCGCCAGCAGCCCCGGCGTAGCGACTAGCACAGATACGCAGTATTTT.

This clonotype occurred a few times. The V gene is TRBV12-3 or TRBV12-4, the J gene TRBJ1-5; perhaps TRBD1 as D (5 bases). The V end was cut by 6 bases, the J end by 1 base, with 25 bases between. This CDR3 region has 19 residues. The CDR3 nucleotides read TGTGCCAGCAGCCTCGTACTTAGTCCTCAGGGTCACAGCAATCAGCCCCAGCATTTT. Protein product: CASSLVLSPQGHSNQPQHF.

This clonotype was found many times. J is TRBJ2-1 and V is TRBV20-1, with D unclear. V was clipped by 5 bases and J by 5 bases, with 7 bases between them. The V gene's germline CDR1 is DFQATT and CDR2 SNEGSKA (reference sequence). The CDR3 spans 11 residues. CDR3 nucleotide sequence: TGCAGTGCTCCTAGGAACAATGAGCAGTTCTTC. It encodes CSAPRNNEQFF.

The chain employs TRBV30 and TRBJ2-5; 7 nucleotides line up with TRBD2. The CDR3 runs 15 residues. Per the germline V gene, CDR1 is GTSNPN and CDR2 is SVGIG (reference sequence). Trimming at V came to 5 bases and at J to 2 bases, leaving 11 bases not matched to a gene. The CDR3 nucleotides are TGTGCCTGGGGACTCGGGGGAGGGTCACAAGAGACCCAGTACTTC. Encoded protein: CAWGLGGGSQETQYF.

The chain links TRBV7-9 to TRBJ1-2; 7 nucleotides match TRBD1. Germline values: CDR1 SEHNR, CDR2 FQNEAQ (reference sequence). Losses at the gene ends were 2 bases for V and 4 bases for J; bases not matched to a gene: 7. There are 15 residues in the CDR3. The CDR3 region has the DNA TGTGCCAGCAGCTTAAACCCACAGGGGATCTATGGCTACACCTTC. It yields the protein CASSLNPQGIYGYTF.

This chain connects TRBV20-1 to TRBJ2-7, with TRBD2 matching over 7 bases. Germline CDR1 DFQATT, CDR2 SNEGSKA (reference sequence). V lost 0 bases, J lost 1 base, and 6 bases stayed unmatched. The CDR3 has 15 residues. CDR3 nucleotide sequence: TGCAGTGCTAGAGACGGAGCGGGGTCTTCCTACGAGCAGTACTTC. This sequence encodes CSARDGAGSSYEQYF.

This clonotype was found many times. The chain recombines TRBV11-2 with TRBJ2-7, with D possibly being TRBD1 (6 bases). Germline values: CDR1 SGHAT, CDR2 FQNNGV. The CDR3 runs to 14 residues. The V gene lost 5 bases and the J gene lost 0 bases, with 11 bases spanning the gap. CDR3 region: CASSAWDTSYEQYF. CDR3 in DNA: TGTGCCAGCAGCGCCTGGGACACCTCCTACGAGCAGTACTTC.

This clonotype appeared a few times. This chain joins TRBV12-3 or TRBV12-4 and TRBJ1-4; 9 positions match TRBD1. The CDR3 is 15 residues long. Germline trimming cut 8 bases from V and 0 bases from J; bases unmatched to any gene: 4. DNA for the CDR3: TGTGCCAGCGGGGGACAGGGCGCAACTAATGAAAAACTGTTTTTT. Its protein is CASGGQGATNEKLFF.

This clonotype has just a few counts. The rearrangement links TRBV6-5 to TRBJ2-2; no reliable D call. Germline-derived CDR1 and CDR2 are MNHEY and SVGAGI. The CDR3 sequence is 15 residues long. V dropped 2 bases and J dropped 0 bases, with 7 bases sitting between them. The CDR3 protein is CASSYEVANTGELFF. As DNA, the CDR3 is TGTGCCAGCAGTTACGAGGTAGCGAACACCGGGGAGCTGTTTTTT.